The rows below give T cell receptor beta chains drawn from one sample of a study of blood T cell repertoires in COVID-19. Here immunoSEQ multiplex PCR was the method, and the copy in TCRdb shows in-frame clones only, minus some. The repertoire consists of 200,000 to 250,000 clones, with nearly 90% occurring once and the leading ten covering 10% to 13%. The sequencing input was PBMCs or T cells enriched from blood (not recorded which). The receptor set was obtained from a man younger than 40 who had recovered from COVID-19. Both conserved end residues are part of each CDR3. Fields, in order: J gene, clone size, V gene, CDR3 length, D gene, CDR3 DNA, CDR3 protein. D genes are given only for firm matches. Expanded clones get a size class; other rows say once, few or many, or leave the size out.

j_call: TRBJ1-1
clone_size: .
v_call: TRBV6-5
cdr3_length: 13
d_call: .
cdr3_nt: TGTGCCAGCAGTTACTCGAACGTGAGGCAAGCTTTCTTT
cdr3_aa: CASSYSNVRQAFF

j_call: TRBJ1-2
clone_size: once
v_call: TRBV7-9
cdr3_length: 15
d_call: .
cdr3_nt: TGTGCCAGCAGCTTAGGAGTCGGGACAAGCTATGGCTACACCTTC
cdr3_aa: CASSLGVGTSYGYTF

j_call: TRBJ1-4
clone_size: .
v_call: TRBV19
cdr3_length: 17
d_call: TRBD1
cdr3_nt: TGTGCCAGTAGTAAGAGGACAGGGGGCGTTTACGGTGAAAAACTGTTTTTT
cdr3_aa: CASSKRTGGVYGEKLFF

j_call: TRBJ2-7
clone_size: .
v_call: TRBV5-1
cdr3_length: 14
d_call: .
cdr3_nt: TGCGCCAGCAGCTTGTCAGGGTTCCTAGACGAGCAGTACTTC
cdr3_aa: CASSLSGFLDEQYF

j_call: TRBJ1-2
clone_size: once
v_call: TRBV18
cdr3_length: 13
d_call: .
cdr3_nt: TGTGCCAGCTCACCGGGAGATAGTGGTGGCTACACCTTC
cdr3_aa: CASSPGDSGGYTF

j_call: TRBJ1-5
clone_size: .
v_call: TRBV28
cdr3_length: 16
d_call: TRBD1
cdr3_nt: TGTGCCAGCAGTTGGACAGGGCAGGGGGCGATTCAGCCCCAGCATTTT
cdr3_aa: CASSWTGQGAIQPQHF

j_call: TRBJ2-1
clone_size: .
v_call: TRBV6-5
cdr3_length: 14
d_call: .
cdr3_nt: TGTGCCAGCAGTTACGGAGCGCCCACGCAGGAGCAGTTCTTC
cdr3_aa: CASSYGAPTQEQFF

j_call: TRBJ2-2
clone_size: .
v_call: TRBV6-5
cdr3_length: 15
d_call: TRBD2
cdr3_nt: TGTGCCAGCAGTTACAGGGGGACGGGAGGGGGGGAGCTGTTTTTT
cdr3_aa: CASSYRGTGGGELFF

j_call: TRBJ2-2
clone_size: .
v_call: TRBV7-7
cdr3_length: 17
d_call: TRBD2
cdr3_nt: TGTGCTAGCAGCCCCCGACTAGCGGGGGGAATCACCGGGGAGCTGTTTTTT
cdr3_aa: CASSPRLAGGITGELFF

j_call: TRBJ1-2
clone_size: .
v_call: TRBV10-3
cdr3_length: 13
d_call: .
cdr3_nt: TGTGCCATCAGCCAGGGTTCAGACTATGGCTACACCTTC
cdr3_aa: CAISQGSDYGYTF

j_call: TRBJ1-2
clone_size: .
v_call: TRBV12-3/TRBV12-4
cdr3_length: 12
d_call: .
cdr3_nt: TGTGCCAGCAGTTTAGGAGGGTTTGGCTACACCTTC
cdr3_aa: CASSLGGFGYTF

j_call: TRBJ2-1
clone_size: .
v_call: TRBV2
cdr3_length: 14
d_call: TRBD2
cdr3_nt: TGTGCCAGCACTGGGCTAGCGGGGCGGAATGAGCAGTTCTTC
cdr3_aa: CASTGLAGRNEQFF

j_call: TRBJ2-7
clone_size: .
v_call: TRBV28
cdr3_length: 13
d_call: TRBD2
cdr3_nt: TGTGCCAGCAGTTTAAATCCTCAGCGGGAACAGTACTTC
cdr3_aa: CASSLNPQREQYF

j_call: TRBJ2-2
clone_size: .
v_call: TRBV29-1
cdr3_length: 13
d_call: .
cdr3_nt: TGCAGCGTATTAGGATTAGGGGGCGGGGAGCTGTTTTTT
cdr3_aa: CSVLGLGGGELFF

j_call: TRBJ2-5
clone_size: .
v_call: TRBV29-1
cdr3_length: 11
d_call: .
cdr3_nt: .
cdr3_aa: CSVDILETQYF

j_call: TRBJ2-7
clone_size: .
v_call: TRBV27
cdr3_length: 16
d_call: TRBD2
cdr3_nt: TGTGCCAGCACGCTCCATTGGACTAGCGGGGAGGGCGAGCAGTACTTC
cdr3_aa: CASTLHWTSGEGEQYF

j_call: TRBJ2-7
clone_size: .
v_call: TRBV5-1
cdr3_length: 15
d_call: TRBD1
cdr3_nt: TGCGCCAGCAGCTTGGGGGGGACAGGGCCCTACGAGCAGTACTTC
cdr3_aa: CASSLGGTGPYEQYF

j_call: TRBJ2-1
clone_size: .
v_call: TRBV2
cdr3_length: 15
d_call: .
cdr3_nt: TGTGCCAGCACCGAGGGGGATCTAGGCCATGGTGAGCAGTTCTTC
cdr3_aa: CASTEGDLGHGEQFF

j_call: TRBJ1-6
clone_size: .
v_call: TRBV10-2
cdr3_length: 14
d_call: TRBD1
cdr3_nt: TGCGCCAGCACCTCAACAGGGGAGAATTCACCCCTCCACTTT
cdr3_aa: CASTSTGENSPLHF

j_call: TRBJ2-7
clone_size: .
v_call: TRBV4-1
cdr3_length: 13
d_call: .
cdr3_nt: TGCGCCAGCAGCCAAGGGACTCTGAACGAGCAGTACTTC
cdr3_aa: CASSQGTLNEQYF

j_call: TRBJ1-1
clone_size: .
v_call: TRBV30
cdr3_length: 14
d_call: .
cdr3_nt: TGTGCCTGGAGTAGGGGCCTGGGGGGCACTGAAGCTTTCTTT
cdr3_aa: CAWSRGLGGTEAFF

j_call: TRBJ2-7
clone_size: once
v_call: TRBV23-1
cdr3_length: 17
d_call: TRBD2
cdr3_nt: TGCGCCAGCAGTCAATCCCCTAGCGGGGGGTCACCCTACGAGCAGTACTTC
cdr3_aa: CASSQSPSGGSPYEQYF

j_call: TRBJ2-3
clone_size: .
v_call: TRBV20-1
cdr3_length: 14
d_call: TRBD2
cdr3_nt: TGCAGTGCTAGTCAGCGGGGGGGTTCAGATACGCAGTATTTT
cdr3_aa: CSASQRGGSDTQYF

j_call: TRBJ1-5
clone_size: .
v_call: TRBV5-5
cdr3_length: 14
d_call: .
cdr3_nt: TGTGCCAGCAGCTTGGCAGGGGCGCATCAGCCCCAGCATTTT
cdr3_aa: CASSLAGAHQPQHF

j_call: TRBJ2-2
clone_size: .
v_call: TRBV5-6
cdr3_length: 15
d_call: .
cdr3_nt: TGTGCCAGCAGCTTGCGGGGGGCTGGCACCGGGGAGCTGTTTTTT
cdr3_aa: CASSLRGAGTGELFF

j_call: TRBJ2-1
clone_size: .
v_call: TRBV2
cdr3_length: 14
d_call: TRBD1
cdr3_nt: TGTGCCAGCAGTGGACAGGGGGCCTACAATGAGCAGTTCTTC
cdr3_aa: CASSGQGAYNEQFF

j_call: TRBJ1-1
clone_size: .
v_call: TRBV7-3
cdr3_length: 15
d_call: .
cdr3_nt: TGTGCCAGCAGCCAATGGGGAGGTGCGGTAGCTGAAGCTTTCTTT
cdr3_aa: CASSQWGGAVAEAFF

j_call: TRBJ2-3
clone_size: .
v_call: TRBV7-2
cdr3_length: 15
d_call: .
cdr3_nt: TGTGCCAGCACCGCAGTCGGCGGAATCACAGATACGCAGTATTTT
cdr3_aa: CASTAVGGITDTQYF

j_call: TRBJ2-7
clone_size: once
v_call: TRBV18
cdr3_length: 15
d_call: .
cdr3_nt: TGTGCCAGCTCACCAGTAGGAGGAGGGTGGAACGAGCAGTACTTC
cdr3_aa: CASSPVGGGWNEQYF

j_call: TRBJ1-6
clone_size: .
v_call: TRBV11-1
cdr3_length: 14
d_call: .
cdr3_nt: TGTGCCAGCAGCACGACGGACACCAATTCACCCCTCCACTTT
cdr3_aa: CASSTTDTNSPLHF

j_call: TRBJ1-1
clone_size: .
v_call: TRBV5-1
cdr3_length: 15
d_call: .
cdr3_nt: TGCGCCAGCAGCTTGGGGGGGCTGAAGGGGACTGAAGCTTTCTTT
cdr3_aa: CASSLGGLKGTEAFF

j_call: TRBJ2-5
clone_size: .
v_call: TRBV5-4
cdr3_length: 15
d_call: .
cdr3_nt: TGTGCCAGCAGCCTCTCCTTAAGCAATAGCGGGACCCAGTACTTC
cdr3_aa: CASSLSLSNSGTQYF

j_call: TRBJ1-1
clone_size: few
v_call: TRBV24-1
cdr3_length: 15
d_call: TRBD1
cdr3_nt: TGTGCCAGCTTTAGACAGGGAGACTCGAACACTGAAGCTTTCTTT
cdr3_aa: CASFRQGDSNTEAFF

j_call: TRBJ1-5
clone_size: few
v_call: TRBV7-8
cdr3_length: 14
d_call: .
cdr3_nt: TGTGCCAGCAGCGCGGCCCTTGGCAATCAGCCCCAGCATTTT
cdr3_aa: CASSAALGNQPQHF

j_call: TRBJ2-7
clone_size: .
v_call: TRBV24-1
cdr3_length: 13
d_call: .
cdr3_nt: TGTGCCACCAGTGCCCCCGGGGGTCTCGAGCAGTACTTC
cdr3_aa: CATSAPGGLEQYF

j_call: TRBJ2-5
clone_size: .
v_call: TRBV4-3
cdr3_length: 14
d_call: TRBD1
cdr3_nt: TGCGCCAGCAGCCAGGATATTAGGACAGGGACCCAGTACTTC
cdr3_aa: CASSQDIRTGTQYF

j_call: TRBJ2-7
clone_size: .
v_call: TRBV28
cdr3_length: 13
d_call: .
cdr3_nt: TGTGCCAGCAGTTTCGGAACAGGGTACGAGCAGTACTTC
cdr3_aa: CASSFGTGYEQYF

j_call: TRBJ2-2
clone_size: once
v_call: TRBV9
cdr3_length: 15
d_call: .
cdr3_nt: TGTGCCAGCAGCACAAGTACAGGGTACACCGGGGAGCTGTTTTTT
cdr3_aa: CASSTSTGYTGELFF

j_call: TRBJ1-4
clone_size: .
v_call: TRBV7-9
cdr3_length: 14
d_call: .
cdr3_nt: TGTGCCAGCAGCTTAACGACAGGAATGGAAAAACTGTTTTTT
cdr3_aa: CASSLTTGMEKLFF

j_call: TRBJ2-7
clone_size: .
v_call: TRBV5-1
cdr3_length: 15
d_call: TRBD2
cdr3_nt: TGCGCCAGCAGCATAGAGGTAGCGGGGGTCTACGAGCAGTACTTC
cdr3_aa: CASSIEVAGVYEQYF

j_call: TRBJ2-2
clone_size: .
v_call: TRBV28
cdr3_length: 17
d_call: TRBD1
cdr3_nt: TGTGCCAGCAGTTTCGGAGACAGGGGGCCTTTAACCGGGGAGCTGTTTTTT
cdr3_aa: CASSFGDRGPLTGELFF

j_call: TRBJ2-1
clone_size: .
v_call: TRBV6-2/TRBV6-3
cdr3_length: 14
d_call: .
cdr3_nt: TGTGCCAGCAGATACGTCGGTAGCCTCAATGAGCAGTTCTTC
cdr3_aa: CASRYVGSLNEQFF

j_call: TRBJ2-7
clone_size: .
v_call: TRBV18
cdr3_length: 14
d_call: TRBD2
cdr3_nt: TGTGCCAGCTCACCACGGGAGACTAGCGGCGAGCAGTACTTC
cdr3_aa: CASSPRETSGEQYF

j_call: TRBJ2-5
clone_size: few
v_call: TRBV3-1/TRBV3-2
cdr3_length: 15
d_call: TRBD2
cdr3_nt: TGTGCCAGCAGCTTCCAGGCGGGAGGACGGGAGACCCAGTACTTC
cdr3_aa: CASSFQAGGRETQYF

j_call: TRBJ2-2
clone_size: .
v_call: TRBV7-9
cdr3_length: 16
d_call: .
cdr3_nt: TGTGCCAGCAGCTTAACCGGGACACACCTCACCGGGGAGCTGTTTTTT
cdr3_aa: CASSLTGTHLTGELFF

j_call: TRBJ2-7
clone_size: .
v_call: TRBV7-6
cdr3_length: 16
d_call: TRBD1
cdr3_nt: TGTGCCAGCAGCTTAGCGGGGGACAGGGATGTTTACGAGCAGTACTTC
cdr3_aa: CASSLAGDRDVYEQYF

j_call: TRBJ1-2
clone_size: .
v_call: TRBV5-1
cdr3_length: 14
d_call: TRBD1
cdr3_nt: TGCGCCAGCAGCTTGGGGACAGGGGACTATGGCTACACCTTC
cdr3_aa: CASSLGTGDYGYTF

j_call: TRBJ2-1
clone_size: .
v_call: TRBV9
cdr3_length: 15
d_call: TRBD2
cdr3_nt: TGTGCCAGCAGCGTAGTGATAGCGGGGGGCAATGAGCAGTTCTTC
cdr3_aa: CASSVVIAGGNEQFF

j_call: TRBJ2-1
clone_size: .
v_call: TRBV6-5
cdr3_length: 15
d_call: TRBD2
cdr3_nt: TGTGCCAGCAGTTATAGCGGGAGCTCCTACAATGAGCAGTTCTTC
cdr3_aa: CASSYSGSSYNEQFF

j_call: TRBJ1-1
clone_size: .
v_call: TRBV11-1
cdr3_length: 14
d_call: .
cdr3_nt: TGTGCCAGCAGCTTACTCAGAAAGAACACTGAAGCTTTCTTT
cdr3_aa: CASSLLRKNTEAFF

j_call: TRBJ2-2
clone_size: .
v_call: TRBV7-2
cdr3_length: 14
d_call: .
cdr3_nt: TGTGCCAGCAGCTTAGGAGGTTTCACCGGGGAGCTGTTTTTT
cdr3_aa: CASSLGGFTGELFF

j_call: TRBJ1-5
clone_size: .
v_call: TRBV2
cdr3_length: 13
d_call: .
cdr3_nt: TGTGCCAGCAGTGAAGGGGCGGGGCAGCCCCAGCATTTT
cdr3_aa: CASSEGAGQPQHF

j_call: TRBJ2-1
clone_size: .
v_call: TRBV11-3
cdr3_length: 13
d_call: .
cdr3_nt: TGTGCCAGCAGCTTAGGGGCGGACAGTCCCCAGATCTTC
cdr3_aa: CASSLGADSPQIF